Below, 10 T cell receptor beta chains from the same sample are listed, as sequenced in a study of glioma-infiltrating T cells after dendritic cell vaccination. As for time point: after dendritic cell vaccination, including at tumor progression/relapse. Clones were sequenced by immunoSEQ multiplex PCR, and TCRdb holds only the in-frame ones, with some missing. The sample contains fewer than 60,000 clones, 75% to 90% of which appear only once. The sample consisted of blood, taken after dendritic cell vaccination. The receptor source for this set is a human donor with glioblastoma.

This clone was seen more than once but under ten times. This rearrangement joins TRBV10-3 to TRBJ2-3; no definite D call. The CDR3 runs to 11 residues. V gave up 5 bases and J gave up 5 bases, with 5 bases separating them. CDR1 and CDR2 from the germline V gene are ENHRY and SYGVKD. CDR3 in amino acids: CAISRGDTQYF. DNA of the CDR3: TGTGCCATCAGTCGAGGAGATACGCAGTATTTT.

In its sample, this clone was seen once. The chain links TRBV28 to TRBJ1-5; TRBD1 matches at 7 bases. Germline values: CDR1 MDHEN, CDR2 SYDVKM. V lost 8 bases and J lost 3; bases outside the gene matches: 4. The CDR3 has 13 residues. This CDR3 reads CASRGTVNQPQHF. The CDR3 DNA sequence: TGTGCCAGCCGCGGGACAGTCAATCAGCCCCAGCATTTT.

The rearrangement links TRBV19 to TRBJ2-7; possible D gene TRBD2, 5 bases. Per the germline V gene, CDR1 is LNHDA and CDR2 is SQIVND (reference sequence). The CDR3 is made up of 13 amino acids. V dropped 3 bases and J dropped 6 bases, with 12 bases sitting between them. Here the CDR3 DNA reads TGTGCCAGTAGTATCGTTCCGGGAACCGAGCAGTACTTC. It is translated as CASSIVPGTEQYF.

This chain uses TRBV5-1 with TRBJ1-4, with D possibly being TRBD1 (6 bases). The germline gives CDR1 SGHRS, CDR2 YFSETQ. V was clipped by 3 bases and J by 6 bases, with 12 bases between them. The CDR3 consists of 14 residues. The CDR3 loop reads CASSWEGTHEKLFF. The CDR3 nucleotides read TGCGCCAGCAGCTGGGAAGGGACACATGAAAAACTGTTTTTT. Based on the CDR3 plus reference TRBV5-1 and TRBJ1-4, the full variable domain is KAGVTQTPRYLIKTRGQQVTLSCSPISGHRSVSWYQQTPGQGLQFLFEYFSETQRNKGNFPGRFSGRQFSNSRSEMNVSTLELGDSALYLCASSWEGTHEKLFFGSGTQLSVL.

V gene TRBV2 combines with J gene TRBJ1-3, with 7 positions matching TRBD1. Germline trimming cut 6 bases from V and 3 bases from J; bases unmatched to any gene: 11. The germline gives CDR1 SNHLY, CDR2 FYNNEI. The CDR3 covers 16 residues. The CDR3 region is CASSEEQGLFGNTIYF. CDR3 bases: TGTGCCAGCAGCGAGGAACAGGGGTTATTTGGAAACACCATATATTTT.

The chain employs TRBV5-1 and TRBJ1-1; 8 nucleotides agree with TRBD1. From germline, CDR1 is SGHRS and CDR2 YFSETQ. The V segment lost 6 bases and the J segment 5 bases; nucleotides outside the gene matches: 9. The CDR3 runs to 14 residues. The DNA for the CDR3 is TGCGCCAGCAAGACAGGGGTAAAGGAGACTGAAGCTTTCTTT. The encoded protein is CASKTGVKETEAFF.

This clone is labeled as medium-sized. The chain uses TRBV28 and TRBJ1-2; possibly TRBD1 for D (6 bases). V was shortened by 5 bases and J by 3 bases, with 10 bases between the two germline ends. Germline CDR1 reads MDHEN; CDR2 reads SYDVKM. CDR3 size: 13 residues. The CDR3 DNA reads TGTGCCAGCAGTACACAGGGTCACTATGGCTACACCTTC. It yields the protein CASSTQGHYGYTF.

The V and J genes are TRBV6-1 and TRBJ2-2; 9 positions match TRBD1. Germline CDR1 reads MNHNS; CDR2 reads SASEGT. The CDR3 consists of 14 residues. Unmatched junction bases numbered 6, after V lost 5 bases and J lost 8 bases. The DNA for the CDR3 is TGTGCCAGCAGTTGGGACAGGGTAGCGGGGGAGCTGTTTTTT. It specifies CASSWDRVAGELFF.

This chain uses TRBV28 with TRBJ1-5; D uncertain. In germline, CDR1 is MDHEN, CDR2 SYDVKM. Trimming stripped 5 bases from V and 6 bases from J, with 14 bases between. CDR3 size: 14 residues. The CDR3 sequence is CASSLSAPGQPQHF. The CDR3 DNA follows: TGTGCCAGCAGTCTTTCTGCACCCGGTCAGCCCCAGCATTTT.

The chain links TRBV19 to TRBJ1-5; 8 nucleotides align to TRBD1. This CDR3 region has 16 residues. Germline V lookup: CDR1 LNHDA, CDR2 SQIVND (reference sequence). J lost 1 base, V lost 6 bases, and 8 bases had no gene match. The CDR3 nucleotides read TGTGCCAGTAGATCTACCGGGACAGGAAGCAATCAGCCCCAGCATTTT. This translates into CASRSTGTGSNQPQHF.